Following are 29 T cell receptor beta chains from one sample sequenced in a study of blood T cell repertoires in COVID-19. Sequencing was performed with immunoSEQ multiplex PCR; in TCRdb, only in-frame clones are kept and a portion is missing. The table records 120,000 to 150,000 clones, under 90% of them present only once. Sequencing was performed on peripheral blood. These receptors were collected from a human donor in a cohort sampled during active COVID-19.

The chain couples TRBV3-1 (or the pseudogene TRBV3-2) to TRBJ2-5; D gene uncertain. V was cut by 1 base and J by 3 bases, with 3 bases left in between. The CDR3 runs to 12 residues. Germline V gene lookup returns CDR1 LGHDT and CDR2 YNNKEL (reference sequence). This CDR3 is CASSQVKETQYF. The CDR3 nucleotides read TGTGCCAGCAGCCAAGTTAAAGAGACCCAGTACTTC.

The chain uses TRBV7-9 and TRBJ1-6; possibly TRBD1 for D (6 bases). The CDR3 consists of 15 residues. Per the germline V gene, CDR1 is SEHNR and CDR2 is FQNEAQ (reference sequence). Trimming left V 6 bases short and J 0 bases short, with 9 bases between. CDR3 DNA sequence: TGTGCCAGCAGTACGGACAGCTCCTATAATTCACCCCTCCACTTT. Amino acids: CASSTDSSYNSPLHF.

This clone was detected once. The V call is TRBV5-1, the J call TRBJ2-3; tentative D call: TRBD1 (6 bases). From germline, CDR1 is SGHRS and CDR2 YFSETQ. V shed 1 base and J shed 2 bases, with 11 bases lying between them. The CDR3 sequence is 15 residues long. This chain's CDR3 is CASSLTGTHTDTQYF. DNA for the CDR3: TGCGCCAGCAGCTTGACAGGGACCCACACAGATACGCAGTATTTT.

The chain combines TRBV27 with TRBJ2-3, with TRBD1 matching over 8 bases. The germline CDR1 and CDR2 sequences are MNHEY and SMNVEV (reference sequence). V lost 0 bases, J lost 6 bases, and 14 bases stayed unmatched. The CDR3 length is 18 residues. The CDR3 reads CASSLSPFDRGKGDTQYF. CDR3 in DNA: TGTGCCAGCAGTTTATCCCCCTTCGACAGGGGTAAGGGGGATACGCAGTATTTT.

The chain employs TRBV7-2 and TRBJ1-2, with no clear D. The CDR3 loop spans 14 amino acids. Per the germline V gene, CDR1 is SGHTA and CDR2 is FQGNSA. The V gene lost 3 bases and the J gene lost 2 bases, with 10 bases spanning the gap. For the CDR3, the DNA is TGTGCCAGCAGCTTGGAGGTGGGGAACTATGGCTACACCTTC. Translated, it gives CASSLEVGNYGYTF.

The CDR3 nucleotides read TGTGCCACCAGCGCACAGTCAATACCCAATCAGCCCCAGCATTTT. This encodes CATSAQSIPNQPQHF. The V gene is TRBV15, the J gene TRBJ1-5; D is ambiguous. The CDR3 is made up of 15 amino acids. V dropped 5 bases and J dropped 3 bases, with 14 bases sitting between them. CDR1 is LNHNV and CDR2 is YYDKDF in the germline V gene (reference sequence).

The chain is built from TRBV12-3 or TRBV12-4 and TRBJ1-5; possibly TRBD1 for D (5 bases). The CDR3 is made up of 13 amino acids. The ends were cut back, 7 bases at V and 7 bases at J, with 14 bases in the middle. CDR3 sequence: CASTLGEAQPQHF. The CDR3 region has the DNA TGTGCCAGCACCTTGGGGGAGGCGCAGCCCCAGCATTTT.

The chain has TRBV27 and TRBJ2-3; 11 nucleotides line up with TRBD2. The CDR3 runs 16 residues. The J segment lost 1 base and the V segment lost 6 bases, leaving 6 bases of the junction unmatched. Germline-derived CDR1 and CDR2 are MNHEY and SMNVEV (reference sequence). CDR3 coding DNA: TGTGCCAGCAGGACACTAGCGGGGGAGGGCACAGATACGCAGTATTTT. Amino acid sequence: CASRTLAGEGTDTQYF.

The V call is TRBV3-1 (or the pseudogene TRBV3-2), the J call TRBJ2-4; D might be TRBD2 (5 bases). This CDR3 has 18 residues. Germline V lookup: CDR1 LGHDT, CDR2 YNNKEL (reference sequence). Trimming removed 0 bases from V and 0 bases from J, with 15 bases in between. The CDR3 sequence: CASSQEGSNLLAKNIQYF. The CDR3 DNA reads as TGTGCCAGCAGCCAAGAAGGGAGCAACTTGCTAGCCAAAAACATTCAGTACTTC.

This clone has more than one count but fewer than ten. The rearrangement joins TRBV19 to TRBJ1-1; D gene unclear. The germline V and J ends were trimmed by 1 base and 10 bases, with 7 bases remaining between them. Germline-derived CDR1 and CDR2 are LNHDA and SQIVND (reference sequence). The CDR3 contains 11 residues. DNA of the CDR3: TGTGCCAGTAGTATAGGTTCCCGAGCTTTCTTT. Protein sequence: CASSIGSRAFF.

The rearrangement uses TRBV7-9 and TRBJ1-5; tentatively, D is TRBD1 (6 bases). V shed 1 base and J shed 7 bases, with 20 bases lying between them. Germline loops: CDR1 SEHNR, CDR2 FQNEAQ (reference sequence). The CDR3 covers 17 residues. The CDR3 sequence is CASSLGRDNRAGQPQHF. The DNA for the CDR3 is TGTGCCAGCAGCTTAGGTCGGGATAACAGGGCAGGGCAGCCCCAGCATTTT.

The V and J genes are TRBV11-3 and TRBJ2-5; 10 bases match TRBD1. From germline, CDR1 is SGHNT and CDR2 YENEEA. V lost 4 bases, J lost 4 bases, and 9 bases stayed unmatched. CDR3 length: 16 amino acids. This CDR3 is CASSSGQGRRRETQYF. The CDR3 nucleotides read TGTGCCAGCAGCTCGGGACAGGGGCGCAGGAGAGAGACCCAGTACTTC.

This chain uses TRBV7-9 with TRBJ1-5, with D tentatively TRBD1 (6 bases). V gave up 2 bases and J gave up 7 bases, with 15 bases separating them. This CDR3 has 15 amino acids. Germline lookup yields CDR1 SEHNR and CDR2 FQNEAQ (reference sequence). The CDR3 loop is CASSLSSGGAQPQHF. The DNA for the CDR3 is TGTGCCAGCAGCTTATCTTCCGGGGGGGCCCAGCCCCAGCATTTT.

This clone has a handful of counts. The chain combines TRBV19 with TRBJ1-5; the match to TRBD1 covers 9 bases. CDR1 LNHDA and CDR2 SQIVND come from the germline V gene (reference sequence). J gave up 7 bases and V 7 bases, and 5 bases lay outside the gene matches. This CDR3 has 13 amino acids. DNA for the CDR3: TGTGCCAGTACAGGACAGGGGATCCAGCCCCAGCATTTT. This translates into CASTGQGIQPQHF.

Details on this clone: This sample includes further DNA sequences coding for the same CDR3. CDR3 coding DNA: TGTGCCAGCAGGGCAGGGGGCGGGACTGAAGCTTTCTTT. Protein sequence: CASRAGGGTEAFF. This sequence joins TRBV6-5 and TRBJ1-1; 8 nucleotides agree with TRBD1. Per the germline V gene, CDR1 is MNHEY and CDR2 is SVGAGI. The CDR3 spans 13 residues. Trimming cost V 6 bases and J 5 bases; bases outside gene matches: 5.

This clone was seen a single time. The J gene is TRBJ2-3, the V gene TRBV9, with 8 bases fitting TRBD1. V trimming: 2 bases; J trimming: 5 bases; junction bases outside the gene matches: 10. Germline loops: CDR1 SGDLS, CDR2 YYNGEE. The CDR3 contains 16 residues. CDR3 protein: CASSVRPAGGQDTQYF. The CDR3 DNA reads TGTGCCAGCAGCGTTCGGCCCGCAGGGGGCCAAGATACGCAGTATTTT.

CDR3 bases: TGTGCCACCAGCAGAGGGAAGGGGGACTATGGCTACACCTTC. It translates to CATSRGKGDYGYTF. The chain employs TRBV15 and TRBJ1-2; TRBD1 is a possible D gene (6 bases). Deletions cut 1 base from V and 3 bases from J, with 9 bases between. Germline CDR1 is LNHNV and CDR2 is YYDKDF (reference sequence). This CDR3 is built from 14 residues.

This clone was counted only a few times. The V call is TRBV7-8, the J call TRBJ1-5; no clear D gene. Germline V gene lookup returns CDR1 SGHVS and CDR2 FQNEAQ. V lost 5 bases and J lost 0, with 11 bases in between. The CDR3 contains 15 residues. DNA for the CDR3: TGTGCCAGCAGCCCAGAGGGATATAGCAATCAGCCCCAGCATTTT. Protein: CASSPEGYSNQPQHF.

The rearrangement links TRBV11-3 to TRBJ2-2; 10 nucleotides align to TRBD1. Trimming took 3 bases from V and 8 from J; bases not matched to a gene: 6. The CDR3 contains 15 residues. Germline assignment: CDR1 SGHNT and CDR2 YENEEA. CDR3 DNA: TGTGCCAGCAGCTTGGGACAGGGGATGTCTGGGGAGCTGTTTTTT. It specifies CASSLGQGMSGELFF.

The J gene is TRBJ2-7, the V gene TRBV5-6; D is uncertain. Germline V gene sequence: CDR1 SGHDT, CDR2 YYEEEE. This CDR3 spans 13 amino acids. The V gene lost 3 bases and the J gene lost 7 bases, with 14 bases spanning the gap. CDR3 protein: CASSSSLLQEQYF. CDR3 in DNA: TGTGCCAGCAGCTCCTCTCTTCTCCAGGAGCAGTACTTC.

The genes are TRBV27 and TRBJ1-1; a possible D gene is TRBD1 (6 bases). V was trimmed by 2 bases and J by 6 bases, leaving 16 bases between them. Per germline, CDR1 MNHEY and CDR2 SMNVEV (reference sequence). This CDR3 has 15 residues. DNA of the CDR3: TGTGCCAGCAGTTTAAGGGGAAACCAGGGGCCTGAAGCTTTCTTT. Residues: CASSLRGNQGPEAFF.

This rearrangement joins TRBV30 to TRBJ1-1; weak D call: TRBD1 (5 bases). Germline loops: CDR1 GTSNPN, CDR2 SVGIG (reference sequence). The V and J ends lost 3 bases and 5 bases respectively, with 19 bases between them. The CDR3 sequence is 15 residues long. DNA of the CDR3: TGTGCCTGGAGGGCCCCGTGGGGCCAGGGAACTGAAGCTTTCTTT. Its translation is CAWRAPWGQGTEAFF.

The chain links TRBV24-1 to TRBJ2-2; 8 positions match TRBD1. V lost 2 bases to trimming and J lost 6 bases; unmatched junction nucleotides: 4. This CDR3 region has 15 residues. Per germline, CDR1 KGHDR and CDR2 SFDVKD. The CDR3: CATSDSGTGAGELFF. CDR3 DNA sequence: TGTGCCACCAGTGATTCGGGGACAGGCGCCGGGGAGCTGTTTTTT.

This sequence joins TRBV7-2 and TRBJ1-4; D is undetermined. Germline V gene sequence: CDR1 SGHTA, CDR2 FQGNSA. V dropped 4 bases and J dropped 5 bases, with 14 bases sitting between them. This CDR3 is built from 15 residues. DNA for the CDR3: TGTGCCAGCAGCTCGACTCCCGGCGCGAATGAAAAACTGTTTTTT. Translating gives CASSSTPGANEKLFF.

CDR3 nucleotides: TGTGCCTGGAGTGTCCTTTCTCGTGGCTACACCTTC. Residues: CAWSVLSRGYTF. V and J are TRBV30 and TRBJ1-2; D unclear. V gave up 0 bases and J gave up 7 bases, with 9 bases separating them. The CDR3 has 12 residues. Germline V gene lookup returns CDR1 GTSNPN and CDR2 SVGIG (reference sequence).

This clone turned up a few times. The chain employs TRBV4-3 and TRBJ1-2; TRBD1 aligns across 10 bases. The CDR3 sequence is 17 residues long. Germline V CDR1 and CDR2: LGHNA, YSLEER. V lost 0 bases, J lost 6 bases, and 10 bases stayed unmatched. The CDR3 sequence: CASSQDIGTGVLNGYTF. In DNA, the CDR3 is TGCGCCAGCAGCCAAGATATTGGGACAGGGGTGTTGAATGGCTACACCTTC.

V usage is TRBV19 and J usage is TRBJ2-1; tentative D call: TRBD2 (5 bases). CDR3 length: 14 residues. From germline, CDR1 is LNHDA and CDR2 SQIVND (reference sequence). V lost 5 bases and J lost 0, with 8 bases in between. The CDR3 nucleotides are TGTGCCAGTAGTGACGGGGTCTCCTACAATGAGCAGTTCTTC. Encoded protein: CASSDGVSYNEQFF.

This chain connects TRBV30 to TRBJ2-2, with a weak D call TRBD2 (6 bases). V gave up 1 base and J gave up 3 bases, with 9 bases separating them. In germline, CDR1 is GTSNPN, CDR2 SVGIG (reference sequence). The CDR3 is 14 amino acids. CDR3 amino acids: CAWSGRGYTGELFF. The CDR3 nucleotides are TGTGCCTGGAGTGGGCGGGGTTACACCGGGGAGCTGTTTTTT.

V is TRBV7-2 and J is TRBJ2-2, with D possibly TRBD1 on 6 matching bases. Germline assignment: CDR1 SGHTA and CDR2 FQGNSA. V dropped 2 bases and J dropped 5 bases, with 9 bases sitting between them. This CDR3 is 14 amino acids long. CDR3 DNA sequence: TGTGCCAGCAGCTTAACAGGGATGACCGGGGAGCTGTTTTTT. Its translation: CASSLTGMTGELFF.